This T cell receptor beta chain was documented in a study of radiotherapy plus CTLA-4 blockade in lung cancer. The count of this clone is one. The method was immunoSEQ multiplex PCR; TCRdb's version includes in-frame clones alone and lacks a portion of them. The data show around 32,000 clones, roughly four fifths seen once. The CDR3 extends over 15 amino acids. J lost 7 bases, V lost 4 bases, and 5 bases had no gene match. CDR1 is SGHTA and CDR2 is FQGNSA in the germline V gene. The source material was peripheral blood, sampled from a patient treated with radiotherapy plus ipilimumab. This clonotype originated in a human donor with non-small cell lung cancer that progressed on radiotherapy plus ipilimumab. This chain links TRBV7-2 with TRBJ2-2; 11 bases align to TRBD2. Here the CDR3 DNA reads TGTGCCAGCAGCTCGACTAGCGGGGTAGGCGGGGAGCTGTTTTTT. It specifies CASSSTSGVGGELFF.